This TCR beta chain was found in a study of shared clonotypes between healthy human individuals. Study information: Per donor, three plates held CD4 naive cells, three held CD4 memory, two held CD8 naive and one held CD8 memory.

The assay used deep level. It was roughly 190 ng DNA, some 30,000 T cell genomes, that sorted-subset replicate PCRs used. The protocol was immunoSEQ multiplex PCR, while the TCRdb copy is restricted to in-frame clones and leaves out a portion. This sample has about 2.1 million clones; about 92% occur once, and the top ten carry roughly 1.7%. CD45RO-negative CD8 cells positively selected for CCR7 made up the naive population, which excluded terminally differentiated effector memory CD45RA+ cells. There are 16 residues in the CDR3. The V end was cut by 6 bases, the J end by 3 bases, with 18 bases between. Germline-derived CDR1 and CDR2 are SGDLS and YYNGEE.

Sequencing used naive CD8+ T cells from PBMCs. This clonotype was sampled from a man younger than 35 in good health. Some clones in this sample may be carry-over from other donors' samples. This chain uses TRBV9 with TRBJ2-2; tentative D call: TRBD2 (5 bases). The CDR3 protein is CASTGTGEPYTGELFF. DNA of the CDR3: TGTGCCAGCACCGGAACCGGGGAACCTTACACCGGGGAGCTGTTTTTT.